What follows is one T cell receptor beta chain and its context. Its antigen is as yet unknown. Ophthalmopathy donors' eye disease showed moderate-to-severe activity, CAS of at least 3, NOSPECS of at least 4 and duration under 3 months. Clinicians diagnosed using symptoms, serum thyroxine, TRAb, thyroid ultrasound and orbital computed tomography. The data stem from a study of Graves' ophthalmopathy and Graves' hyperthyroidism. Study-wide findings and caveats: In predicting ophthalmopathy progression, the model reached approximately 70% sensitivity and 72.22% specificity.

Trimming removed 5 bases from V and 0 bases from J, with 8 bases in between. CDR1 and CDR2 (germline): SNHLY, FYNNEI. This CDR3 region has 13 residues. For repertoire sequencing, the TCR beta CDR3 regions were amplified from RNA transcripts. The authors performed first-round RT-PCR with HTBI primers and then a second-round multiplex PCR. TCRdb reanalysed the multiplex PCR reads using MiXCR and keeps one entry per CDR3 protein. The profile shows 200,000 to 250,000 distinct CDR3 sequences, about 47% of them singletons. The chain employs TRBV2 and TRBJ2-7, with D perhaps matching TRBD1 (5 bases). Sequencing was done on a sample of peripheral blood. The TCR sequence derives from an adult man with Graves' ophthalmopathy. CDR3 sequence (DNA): TGTGCCAGCAGTAAGACAGCCTCCTACGAGCAGTACTTC. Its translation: CASSKTASYEQYF.